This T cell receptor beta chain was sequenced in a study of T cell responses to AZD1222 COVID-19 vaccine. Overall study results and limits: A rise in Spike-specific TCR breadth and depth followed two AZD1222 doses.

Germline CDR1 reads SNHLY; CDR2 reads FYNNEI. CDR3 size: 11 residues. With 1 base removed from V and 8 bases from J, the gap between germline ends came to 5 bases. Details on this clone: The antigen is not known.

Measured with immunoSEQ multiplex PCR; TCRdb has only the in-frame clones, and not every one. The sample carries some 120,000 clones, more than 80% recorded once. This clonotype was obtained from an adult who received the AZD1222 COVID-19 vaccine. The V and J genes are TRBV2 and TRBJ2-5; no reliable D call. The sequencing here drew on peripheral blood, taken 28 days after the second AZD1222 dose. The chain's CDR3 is CASSEVSTQYF. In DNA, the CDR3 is TGTGCCAGCAGTGAAGTGTCAACCCAGTACTTC.